This T cell receptor (beta chain) was captured by sequencing in a study of PD-1 blockade in classical Hodgkin lymphoma. Generated by immunoSEQ multiplex PCR, the TCRdb table keeps only in-frame clones and is missing some. This table has about 93,000 clones, about nine tenths appearing once. General study findings and limits: It was reported that newly diagnosed patients had less baseline TCR diversity than healthy donors. It was CD4+ TCR diversity, not CD8+, that rose significantly by C4D1.

Only one count was recorded for this clone. Its antigen is as yet unknown. Following autologous stem cell transplantation, relapse occurred in every patient, and exposure to brentuximab vedotin varied. Germline CDR1 reads LNHNV; CDR2 reads YYDKDF (reference sequence). V gave up 5 bases and J gave up 0 bases; unmatched junction bases: 5. The CDR3 spans 15 residues. This specimen consisted of peripheral blood mononuclear cells (PBMCs), obtained before the second cycle of nivolumab. The TCR comes from a human donor with classical Hodgkin lymphoma. V is TRBV15 and J is TRBJ1-1; 8 bases match TRBD1. The CDR3 nucleotides are TGTGCCACCAGCGCCAGGACAGGGCTGAACACTGAAGCTTTCTTT. Translation: CATSARTGLNTEAFF.